The entry below describes one TCR beta chain. Its specificity is not known. Using constant-segment primers, 5'RACE produced TCR alpha and TCR beta cDNA libraries carrying sample barcodes and UMIs. A single record per CDR3 protein comes from TCRdb applying MiXCR to the 5' RACE reads. The table includes about 200,000 distinct CDR3 sequences, over 7.5% detected once. Trimming removed 2 bases from V and 0 bases from J, with 11 bases in between. The CDR3 contains 15 residues. Looked up from germline, CDR1 is DFQATT and CDR2 is SNEGSKA (reference sequence). These data are taken from a study of T-cell memory formation after mild COVID-19. Whole-study findings and limits: Shrinking CD4+ clones were chiefly CM and EM; CD8+ ones were chiefly EMRA. Pre-infection memory harbored some responding clones, suggesting cross-reactive memory joined.

The rearrangement joins TRBV20-1 to TRBJ2-1; a weak D match, TRBD2 (6 bases). This receptor was taken from a man younger than 35 who had mild COVID-19 (a few samples of this study predate the infection). Cell type and time point are not known. Sequencing was performed on PBMCs or a T cell subset sorted from them (not recorded which). The CDR3 here is CSARRAGSSYNEQFF. Written as DNA, the CDR3 is TGCAGTGCTAGACGGGCGGGGAGCTCCTACAATGAGCAGTTCTTC.